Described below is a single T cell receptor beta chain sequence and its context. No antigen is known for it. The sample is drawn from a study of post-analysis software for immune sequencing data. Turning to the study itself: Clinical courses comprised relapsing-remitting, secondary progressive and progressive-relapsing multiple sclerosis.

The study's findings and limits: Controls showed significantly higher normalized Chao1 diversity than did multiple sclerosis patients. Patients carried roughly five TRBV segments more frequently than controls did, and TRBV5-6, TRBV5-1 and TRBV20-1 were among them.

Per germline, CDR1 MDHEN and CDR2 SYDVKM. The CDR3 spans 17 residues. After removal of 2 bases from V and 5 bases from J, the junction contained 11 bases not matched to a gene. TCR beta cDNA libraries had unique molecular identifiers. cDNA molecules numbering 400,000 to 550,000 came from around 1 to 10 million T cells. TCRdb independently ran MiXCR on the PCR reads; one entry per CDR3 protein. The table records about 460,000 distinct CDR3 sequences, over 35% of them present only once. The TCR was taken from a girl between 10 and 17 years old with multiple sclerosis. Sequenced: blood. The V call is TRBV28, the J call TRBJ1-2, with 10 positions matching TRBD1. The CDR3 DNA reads TGTGCCAGCAGTTTACCTTCGACTGGGACAGGGGCTTATGGCTACACCTTC. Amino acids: CASSLPSTGTGAYGYTF.